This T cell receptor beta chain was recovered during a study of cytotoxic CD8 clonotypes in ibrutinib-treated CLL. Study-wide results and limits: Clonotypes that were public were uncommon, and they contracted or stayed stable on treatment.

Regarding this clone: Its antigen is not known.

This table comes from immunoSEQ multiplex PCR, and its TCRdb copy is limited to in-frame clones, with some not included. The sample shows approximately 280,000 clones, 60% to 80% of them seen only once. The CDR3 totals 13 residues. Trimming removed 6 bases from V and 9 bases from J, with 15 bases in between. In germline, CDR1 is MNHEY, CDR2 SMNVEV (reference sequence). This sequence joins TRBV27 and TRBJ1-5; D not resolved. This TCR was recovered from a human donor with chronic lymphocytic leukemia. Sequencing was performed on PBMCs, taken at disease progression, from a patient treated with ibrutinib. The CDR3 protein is CASRNHGNGPQHF. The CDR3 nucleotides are TGTGCCAGCAGGAATCATGGCAACGGGCCCCAGCATTTT.